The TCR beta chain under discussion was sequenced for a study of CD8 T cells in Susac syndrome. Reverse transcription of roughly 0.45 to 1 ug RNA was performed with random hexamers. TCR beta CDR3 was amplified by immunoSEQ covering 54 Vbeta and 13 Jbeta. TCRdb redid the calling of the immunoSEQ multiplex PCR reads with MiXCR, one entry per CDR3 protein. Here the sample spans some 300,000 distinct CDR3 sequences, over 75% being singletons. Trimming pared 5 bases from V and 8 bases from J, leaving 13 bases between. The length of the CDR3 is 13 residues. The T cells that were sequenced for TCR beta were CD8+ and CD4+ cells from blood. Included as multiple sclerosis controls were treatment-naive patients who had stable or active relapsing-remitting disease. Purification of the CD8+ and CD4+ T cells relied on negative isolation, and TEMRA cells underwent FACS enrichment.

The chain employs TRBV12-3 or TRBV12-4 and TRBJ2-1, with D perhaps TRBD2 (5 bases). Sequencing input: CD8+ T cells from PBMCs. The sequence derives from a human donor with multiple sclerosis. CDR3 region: CASSPGGVDEQFF. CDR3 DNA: TGTGCCAGCAGTCCAGGAGGAGTTGATGAGCAGTTCTTC.